These 27 T cell receptor beta chains share one sample of origin, sequenced in a study of T cells in localized non-small cell lung cancer. Libraries were prepared by immunoSEQ multiplex PCR; TCRdb keeps only in-frame clonotypes and omits some of them. The sample yields around 40,000 clones, 83% seen once. This specimen was PBMCs, taken before any cancer treatment. The receptors here all came from a man aged 40-75 years with stage II lung adenocarcinoma.

The CDR3 DNA follows: TGTGCCTTACCGGGACAGGGTACCGGTGAGCAGTACTTC. It specifies CALPGQGTGEQYF. This chain connects TRBV21-1 to TRBJ2-7; the D call of TRBD1 is as the table states it, not checked on the DNA. TRBV21-1 is described as a pseudogene. The CDR3 runs 13 residues.

This chain uses TRBV29-1 with TRBJ2-3; possibly TRBD2 for D (6 bases). V was shortened by 7 bases and J by 0 bases, with 11 bases between the two germline ends. The CDR3 totals 13 residues. Germline V gene data show CDR1 as SQVTM and CDR2 as ANQGSEA. The CDR3 nucleotides are TGCAGCGCTGAGGGAGGAAGCACAGATACGCAGTATTTT. This encodes CSAEGGSTDTQYF.

The table lists this clone with a count of one. V and J are TRBV13 and TRBJ2-7; maybe TRBD1 (7 bases). The CDR3 loop spans 14 amino acids. V gave up 0 bases and J gave up 6 bases, with 12 bases separating them. Germline V gene sequence: CDR1 PRHDT, CDR2 FYEKMQ (reference sequence). CDR3 in amino acids: CASSLGQGRTEQYF. CDR3 nucleotides: TGTGCCAGCAGCTTAGGACAGGGGAGGACCGAGCAGTACTTC.

The CDR3 DNA reads TGTGCCAGCTCCCCCCCCGGGGTCCCCTACGAGCAGTACTTC. The encoded protein is CASSPPGVPYEQYF. This chain uses TRBV18 with TRBJ2-7, with TRBD2 as a possible D gene (5 bases). This CDR3 has 14 amino acids. Per the germline V gene, CDR1 is KGHSH and CDR2 is LQKENI. The V end was cut by 6 bases, the J end by 2 bases, with 14 bases between.

The chain couples TRBV5-8 to TRBJ1-5; no clear D. CDR3 length: 14 amino acids. Deletions cut 0 bases from V and 7 bases from J, with 11 bases between. The germline V gene encodes CDR1 SGHTS and CDR2 YDEGEE. The chain's CDR3 is CASSLGDGRQPQHF. As DNA, the CDR3 is TGTGCCAGCAGCTTGGGAGACGGAAGACAGCCCCAGCATTTT.

The CDR3 nucleotides are TGTGCCACCAGCCCCGAAGGACAGGATTACAATGAGCAGTTCTTC. Translation: CATSPEGQDYNEQFF. The chain couples TRBV15 to TRBJ2-1, with 7 bases aligning to TRBD1. This CDR3 comprises 15 residues. The germline V gene encodes CDR1 LNHNV and CDR2 YYDKDF (reference sequence). V shed 5 bases and J 4 bases; nucleotides not matched to a gene: 8.

The chain carries TRBV7-6 and TRBJ2-3; 7 bases agree with TRBD2. The CDR3 sequence is 16 residues long. V was pared by 2 bases and J by 0 bases, with 5 bases of the junction left unmatched. Germline V gene lookup returns CDR1 SGHVS and CDR2 FNYEAQ. In nucleotides, the CDR3 is TGTGCCAGCAGCTTACTAGCGGCTACTAGCACAGATACGCAGTATTTT. It is translated as CASSLLAATSTDTQYF.

The chain uses TRBV29-1 and TRBJ1-2, with TRBD1 identical over 11 bases. The V gene's germline CDR1 is SQVTM and CDR2 ANQGSEA. This CDR3 contains 14 residues. After removal of 4 bases from V and 5 bases from J, the junction contained 6 bases not matched to a gene. Here the CDR3 reads CSVGTGGAGYGYTF. For the CDR3, the DNA is TGCAGCGTTGGGACAGGGGGCGCGGGGTATGGCTACACCTTC.

The chain couples TRBV7-9 to TRBJ2-1, with 11 bases matching TRBD2. Germline assignment: CDR1 SEHNR and CDR2 FQNEAQ (reference sequence). V was clipped by 7 bases and J by 3 bases; unmatched bases: 8. The CDR3 contains 16 residues. CDR3 in DNA: TGTGCCAGCACCATTCCGGGACTAGCGGACTACAATGAGCAGTTCTTC. This translates into CASTIPGLADYNEQFF.

The chain carries TRBV2 and TRBJ1-2; D is unresolved. Germline assignment: CDR1 SNHLY and CDR2 FYNNEI. V was pared by 5 bases and J by 0 bases, with 10 bases between. The CDR3 covers 14 residues. DNA of the CDR3: TGTGCCAGCAGTAATTCTGGTTCTAACTATGGCTACACCTTC. Translation gives CASSNSGSNYGYTF.

This chain connects TRBV6-6 to TRBJ2-7, with D unclear. The germline V and J ends were trimmed by 10 bases and 4 bases, with 11 bases remaining between them. The V gene's germline CDR1 is MNHNY and CDR2 SVGAGI (reference sequence). The CDR3 runs to 11 residues. The CDR3 loop is CATALDYEQYF. CDR3 sequence (DNA): TGTGCCACCGCCCTAGATTACGAGCAGTACTTC.

The chain recombines TRBV5-4 with TRBJ2-5; 11 bases map to TRBD2. With V trimmed by 0 bases and J by 5 bases, 3 bases remained unmatched. Germline CDR1 is SGHNT and CDR2 is YYREEE (reference sequence). This CDR3 is built from 15 residues. This chain's CDR3 is CASSLELAGVETQYF. DNA for the CDR3: TGTGCCAGCAGCTTGGAACTAGCGGGAGTTGAGACCCAGTACTTC.

The V call is TRBV5-4, the J call TRBJ2-7; D not certain. The length of the CDR3 is 14 residues. Per germline, CDR1 SGHNT and CDR2 YYREEE (reference sequence). Trimming left V 0 bases short and J 6 bases short, with 13 bases between. CDR3: CASSLEGSQVEQYF. CDR3 coding DNA: TGTGCCAGCAGCTTGGAAGGCAGCCAGGTCGAGCAGTACTTC.

The genes are TRBV9 and TRBJ1-3, with D uncertain. This CDR3 has 16 amino acids. The germline V and J ends were trimmed by 0 bases and 0 bases, with 10 bases remaining between them. The germline CDR1 and CDR2 sequences are SGDLS and YYNGEE. The DNA of the CDR3 is TGTGCCAGCAGCGTAGAACAGAGCCTCTCTGGAAACACCATATATTTT. This gives the protein CASSVEQSLSGNTIYF.

This chain links TRBV6-5 with TRBJ1-2; a weak D match, TRBD1 (5 bases). Germline CDR1 MNHEY, CDR2 SVGAGI. Trimming shortened V by 3 bases and J by 5 bases, and 13 bases separated the two germline ends. The CDR3 length is 14 residues. This CDR3 reads CASSYGGEGYGYTF. The CDR3 DNA follows: TGTGCCAGCAGTTATGGGGGGGAAGGGTATGGCTACACCTTC.

The chain couples TRBV11-2 to TRBJ2-5, with D hard to call. V lost 3 bases, J lost 3 bases, and 8 bases lay in between. This CDR3 contains 13 residues. From germline, CDR1 is SGHAT and CDR2 FQNNGV. The CDR3 region is CASSFHEKETQYF. CDR3 nucleotide sequence: TGTGCCAGCAGCTTCCATGAGAAAGAGACCCAGTACTTC.

The chain has TRBV10-3 and TRBJ2-1, with 9 nucleotides matching TRBD1. CDR1 and CDR2 from the germline V gene are ENHRY and SYGVKD. V lost 7 bases, J lost 7 bases, and 5 bases stayed unmatched. The CDR3 covers 13 residues. CDR3 sequence reads: CAITDRGRNEQFF. In DNA, the CDR3 is TGTGCCATCACGGACAGGGGACGGAATGAGCAGTTCTTC.

Here the CDR3 reads CASSETGPSYEQYF. In nucleotides, the CDR3 is TGTGCCAGTAGTGAGACGGGCCCCTCCTACGAGCAGTACTTC. The V gene is TRBV19, the J gene TRBJ2-7; no firm D call. CDR1 and CDR2 (germline): LNHDA, SQIVND (reference sequence). The ends were cut back, 5 bases at V and 0 bases at J, with 11 bases in the middle. There are 14 residues in the CDR3. Full variable domain (remainder filled in from reference TRBV19 and TRBJ2-7): DGGITQSPKYLFRKEGQNVTLSCEQNLNHDAMYWYRQDPGQGLRLIYYSQIVNDFQKGDIAEGYSVSREKKESFPLTVTSAQKNPTAFYLCASSETGPSYEQYFGPGTRLTVT.

The chain couples TRBV29-1 to TRBJ1-4, with D perhaps TRBD1 (6 bases). Germline loops: CDR1 SQVTM, CDR2 ANQGSEA. V was trimmed by 7 bases and J by 8 bases, leaving 11 bases between them. The CDR3 loop spans 11 amino acids. The chain's CDR3 is CSANGGEKLFF. Written as DNA, the CDR3 is TGCAGCGCTAATGGGGGCGAAAAACTGTTTTTT. Full variable domain (missing parts from reference TRBV29-1 and TRBJ1-4): SAVISQKPSRDICQRGTSLTIQCQVDSQVTMMFWYRQQPGQSLTLIATANQGSEATYESGFVIDKFPISRPNLTFSTLTVSNMSPEDSSIYLCSANGGEKLFFGSGTQLSVL.

This rearrangement joins TRBV6-5 to TRBJ1-2; D is unclear. Germline CDR1 and CDR2: MNHEY and SVGAGI. This CDR3 comprises 13 residues. Trimming pared 7 bases from V and 4 bases from J, leaving 13 bases between. In DNA form, the CDR3 reads TGTGCCAGCACCAACGAACAGCTCTATGGCTACACCTTC. Translated, it gives CASTNEQLYGYTF.

The rearrangement joins TRBV28 to TRBJ1-1; 8 nucleotides match TRBD1. J gave up 1 base and V 5 bases, and 9 bases lay outside the gene matches. Germline V gene lookup returns CDR1 MDHEN and CDR2 SYDVKM. The CDR3 is 16 amino acids. DNA for the CDR3: TGTGCCAGCAGTATTGACAGGGGAGGGAAGAACACTGAAGCTTTCTTT. It encodes CASSIDRGGKNTEAFF.

This chain connects TRBV7-9 to TRBJ2-7; D remains ambiguous. CDR1 is SEHNR and CDR2 is FQNEAQ in the germline V gene (reference sequence). There are 14 residues in the CDR3. V was cut by 1 base and J by 2 bases, with 9 bases left in between. CDR3 nucleotide sequence: TGTGCCAGCAGCTTAGAGTCAGTACCCTACGAGCAGTACTTC. This sequence encodes CASSLESVPYEQYF.

This chain joins TRBV29-1 and TRBJ2-1; 8 bases fit TRBD1. Looked up from germline, CDR1 is SQVTM and CDR2 is ANQGSEA. The CDR3 is 13 amino acids. Germline trimming cut 6 bases from V and 6 bases from J; bases unmatched to any gene: 7. The CDR3 region is CSVLGQGGNEQFF. CDR3 in DNA: TGCAGCGTGCTCGGACAGGGTGGCAATGAGCAGTTCTTC.

The genes are TRBV29-1 and TRBJ1-2; 8 positions match TRBD1. The CDR3 runs 13 residues. V shed 6 bases, J shed 8 bases, and the junction held 11 bases outside the gene matches. Germline V gene sequence: CDR1 SQVTM, CDR2 ANQGSEA. The CDR3 DNA reads TGCAGCGTAAAAAGGACAGGGCGGTTGGGCTACACCTTC. It encodes CSVKRTGRLGYTF.

The V call is TRBV29-1, the J call TRBJ2-7; TRBD2 agrees at 7 bases. Trimming removed 2 bases from V and 6 bases from J; junction bases left unmatched: 13. The CDR3 has 15 residues. CDR1 and CDR2 from the germline V gene are SQVTM and ANQGSEA. The chain's CDR3 is CSVEKVAGVFPEQYF. CDR3 sequence (DNA): TGCAGCGTTGAAAAAGTGGCGGGAGTCTTCCCCGAGCAGTACTTC.

This chain uses TRBV4-1 with TRBJ1-3, with a tentative D call TRBD1 (6 bases). There are 17 residues in the CDR3. Germline V lookup: CDR1 MGHRA, CDR2 YSYEKL. The ends were cut back, 6 bases at V and 0 bases at J, with 18 bases in the middle. The CDR3, as DNA: TGCGCCAGCAGAGACGCAGACAGGCCGAGCTCTGGAAACACCATATATTTT. Its protein product is CASRDADRPSSGNTIYF.

The chain combines TRBV5-4 with TRBJ2-5; 7 bases fit TRBD1. The CDR3 consists of 14 residues. The junction had 8 bases not matched to a gene; V was cut back by 4 bases and J by 5 bases. The germline gives CDR1 SGHNT, CDR2 YYREEE (reference sequence). The CDR3 sequence: CASSQKTGRETQYF. The CDR3 DNA reads as TGTGCCAGCAGCCAAAAGACAGGGCGCGAGACCCAGTACTTC. Full variable domain (remainder filled in from reference TRBV5-4 and TRBJ2-5): ETGVTQSPTHLIKTRGQQVTLRCSSQSGHNTVSWYQQALGQGPQFIFQYYREEENGRGNFPPRFSGLQFPNYSSELNVNALELDDSALYLCASSQKTGRETQYFGPGTRLLVL.